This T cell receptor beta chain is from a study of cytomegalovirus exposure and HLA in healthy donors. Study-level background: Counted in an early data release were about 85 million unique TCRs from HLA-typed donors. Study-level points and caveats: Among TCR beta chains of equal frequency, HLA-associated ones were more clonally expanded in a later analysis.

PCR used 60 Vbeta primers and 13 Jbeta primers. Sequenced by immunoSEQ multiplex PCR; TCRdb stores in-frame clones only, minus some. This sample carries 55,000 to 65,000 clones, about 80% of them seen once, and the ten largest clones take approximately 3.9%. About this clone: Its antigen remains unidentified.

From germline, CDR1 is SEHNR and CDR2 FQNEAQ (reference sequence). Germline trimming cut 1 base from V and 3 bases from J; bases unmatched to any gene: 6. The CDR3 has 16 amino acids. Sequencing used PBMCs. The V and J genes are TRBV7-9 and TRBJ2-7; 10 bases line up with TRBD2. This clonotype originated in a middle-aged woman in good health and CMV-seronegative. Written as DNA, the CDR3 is TGTGCCAGCAGCTTAGGGCTAGCGGGAGAGTTCTACGAGCAGTACTTC. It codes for CASSLGLAGEFYEQYF.